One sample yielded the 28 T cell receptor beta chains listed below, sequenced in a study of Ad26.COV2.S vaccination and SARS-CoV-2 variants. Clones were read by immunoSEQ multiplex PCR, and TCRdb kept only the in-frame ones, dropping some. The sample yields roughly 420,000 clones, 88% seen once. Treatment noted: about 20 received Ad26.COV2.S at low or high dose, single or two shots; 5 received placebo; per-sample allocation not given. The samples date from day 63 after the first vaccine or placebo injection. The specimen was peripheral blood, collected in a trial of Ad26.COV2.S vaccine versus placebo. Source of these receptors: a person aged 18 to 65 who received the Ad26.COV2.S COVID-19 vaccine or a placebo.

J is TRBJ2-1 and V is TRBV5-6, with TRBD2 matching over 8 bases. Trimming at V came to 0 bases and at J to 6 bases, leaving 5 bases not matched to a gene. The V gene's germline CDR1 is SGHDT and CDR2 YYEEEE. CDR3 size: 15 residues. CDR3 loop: CASSLVRGGLNEQFF. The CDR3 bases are TGTGCCAGCAGCTTGGTACGGGGGGGCCTCAATGAGCAGTTCTTC.

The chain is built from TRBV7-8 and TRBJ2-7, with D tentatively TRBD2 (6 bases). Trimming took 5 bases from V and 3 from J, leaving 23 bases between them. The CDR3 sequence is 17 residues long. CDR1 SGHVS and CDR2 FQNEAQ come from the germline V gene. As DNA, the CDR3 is TGTGCCAGCAGCCCCCTCCCGCAAGGGCCGGGGGACTACGAGCAGTACTTC. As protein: CASSPLPQGPGDYEQYF.

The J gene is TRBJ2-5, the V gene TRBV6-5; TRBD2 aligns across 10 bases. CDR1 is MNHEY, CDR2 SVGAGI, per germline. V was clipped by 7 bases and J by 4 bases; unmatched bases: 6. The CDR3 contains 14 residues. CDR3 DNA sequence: TGTGCCAGCATCAGCGGGGGGGCGGTAGAGACCCAGTACTTC. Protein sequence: CASISGGAVETQYF.

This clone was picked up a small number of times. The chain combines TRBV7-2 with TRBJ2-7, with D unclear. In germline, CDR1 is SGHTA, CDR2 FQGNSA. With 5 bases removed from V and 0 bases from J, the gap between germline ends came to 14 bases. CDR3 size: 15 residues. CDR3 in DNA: TGTGCCAGCAGCCGGTGGCAGGCCGTCTCCTACGAGCAGTACTTC. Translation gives CASSRWQAVSYEQYF. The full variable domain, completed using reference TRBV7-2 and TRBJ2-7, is GAGVSQSPSNKVTEKGKDVELRCDPISGHTALYWYRQSLGQGLEFLIYFQGNSAPDKSGLPSDRFSAERTGGSVSTLTIQRTQQEDSAVYLCASSRWQAVSYEQYFGPGTRLTVT.

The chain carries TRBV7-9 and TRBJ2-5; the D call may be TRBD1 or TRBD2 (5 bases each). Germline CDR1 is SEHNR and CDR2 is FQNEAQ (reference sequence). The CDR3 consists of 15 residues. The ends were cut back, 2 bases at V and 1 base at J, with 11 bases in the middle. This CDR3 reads CASSLTQGAQETQYF. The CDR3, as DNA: TGTGCCAGCAGCTTAACGCAGGGAGCCCAAGAGACCCAGTACTTC.

In nucleotides, the CDR3 is TGTGCCAGCAGTGAAGTTGAGGGGACTGAAGCTTTCTTT. Translated: CASSEVEGTEAFF. The V call is TRBV2, the J call TRBJ1-1; D might be TRBD1 (5 bases). The CDR3 is made up of 13 amino acids. The germline V gene has CDR1 SNHLY and CDR2 FYNNEI. The V end was cut by 1 base, the J end by 5 bases, with 8 bases between.

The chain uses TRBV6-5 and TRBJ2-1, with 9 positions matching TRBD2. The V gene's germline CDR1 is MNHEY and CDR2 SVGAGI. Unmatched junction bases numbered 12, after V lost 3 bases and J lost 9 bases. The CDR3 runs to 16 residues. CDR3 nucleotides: TGTGCCAGCAGTTATTTAACTAGCGGGTCCCAGGGTGAGCAGTTCTTC. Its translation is CASSYLTSGSQGEQFF.

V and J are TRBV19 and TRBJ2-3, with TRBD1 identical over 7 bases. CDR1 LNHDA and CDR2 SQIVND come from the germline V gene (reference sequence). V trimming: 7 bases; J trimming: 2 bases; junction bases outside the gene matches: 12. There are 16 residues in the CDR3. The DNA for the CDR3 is TGTGCCAGTAAAAGGGGACAGCAGATTTTCACAGATACGCAGTATTTT. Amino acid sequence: CASKRGQQIFTDTQYF.

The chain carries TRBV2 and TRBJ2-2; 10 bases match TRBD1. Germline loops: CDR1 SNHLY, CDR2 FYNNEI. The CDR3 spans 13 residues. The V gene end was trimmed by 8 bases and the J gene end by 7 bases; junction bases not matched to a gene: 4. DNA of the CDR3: TGTGCCAGCCCCGGACAGGGGGTCGGGGAGCTGTTTTTT. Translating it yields CASPGQGVGELFF.

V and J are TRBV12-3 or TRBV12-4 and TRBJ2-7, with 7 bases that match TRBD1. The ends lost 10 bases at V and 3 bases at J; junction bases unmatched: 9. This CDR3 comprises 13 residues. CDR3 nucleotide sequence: TGTGCCATCCGGGACAGATCAAACTACGAGCAGTACTTC. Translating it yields CAIRDRSNYEQYF.

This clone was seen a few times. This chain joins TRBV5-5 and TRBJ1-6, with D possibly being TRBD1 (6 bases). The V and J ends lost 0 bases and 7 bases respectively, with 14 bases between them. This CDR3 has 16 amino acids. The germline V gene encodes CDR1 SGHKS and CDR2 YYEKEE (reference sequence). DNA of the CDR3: TGTGCCAGCAGCTTGGCCGTGGACAGTCACAATTCACCCCTCCACTTT. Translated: CASSLAVDSHNSPLHF.

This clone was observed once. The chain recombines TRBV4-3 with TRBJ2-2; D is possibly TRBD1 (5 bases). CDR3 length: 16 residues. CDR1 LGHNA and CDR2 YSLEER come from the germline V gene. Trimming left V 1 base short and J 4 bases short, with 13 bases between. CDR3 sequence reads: CASSQGRELFTGELFF. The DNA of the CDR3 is TGCGCCAGCAGCCAAGGCAGGGAACTCTTCACCGGGGAGCTGTTTTTT.

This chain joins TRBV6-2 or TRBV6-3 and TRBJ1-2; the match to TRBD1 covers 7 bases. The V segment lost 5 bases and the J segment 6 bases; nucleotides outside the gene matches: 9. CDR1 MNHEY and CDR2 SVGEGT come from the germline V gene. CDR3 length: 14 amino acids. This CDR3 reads CASSKPDRYDGYTF. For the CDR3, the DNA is TGTGCCAGCAGTAAACCGGACAGGTACGATGGCTACACCTTC.

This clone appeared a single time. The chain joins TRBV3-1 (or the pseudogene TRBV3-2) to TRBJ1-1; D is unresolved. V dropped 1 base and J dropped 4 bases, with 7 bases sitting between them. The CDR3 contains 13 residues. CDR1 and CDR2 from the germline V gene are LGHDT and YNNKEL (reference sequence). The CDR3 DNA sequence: TGTGCCAGCAGCCAAGTCGTGGGCACTGAAGCTTTCTTT. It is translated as CASSQVVGTEAFF.

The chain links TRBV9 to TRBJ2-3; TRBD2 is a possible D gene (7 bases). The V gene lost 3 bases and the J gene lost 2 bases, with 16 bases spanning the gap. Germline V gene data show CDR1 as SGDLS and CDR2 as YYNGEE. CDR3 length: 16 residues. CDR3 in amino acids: CASSDGGGGYTDTQYF. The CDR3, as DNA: TGTGCCAGCAGCGACGGTGGCGGGGGCTACACAGATACGCAGTATTTT.

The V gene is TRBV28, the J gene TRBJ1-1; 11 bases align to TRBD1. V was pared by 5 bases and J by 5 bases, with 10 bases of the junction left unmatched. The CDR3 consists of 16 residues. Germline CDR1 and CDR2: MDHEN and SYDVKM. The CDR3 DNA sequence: TGTGCCAGCAGTCCGGACAGGGGGCGGCCGGGGACTGAAGCTTTCTTT. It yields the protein CASSPDRGRPGTEAFF.

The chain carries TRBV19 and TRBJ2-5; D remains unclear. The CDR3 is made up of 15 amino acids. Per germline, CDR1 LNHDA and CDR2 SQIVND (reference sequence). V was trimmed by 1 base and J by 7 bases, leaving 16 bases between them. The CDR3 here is CASSIVISRRRTQYF. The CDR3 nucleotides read TGTGCCAGTAGTATAGTCATCTCCCGGCGACGGACCCAGTACTTC.

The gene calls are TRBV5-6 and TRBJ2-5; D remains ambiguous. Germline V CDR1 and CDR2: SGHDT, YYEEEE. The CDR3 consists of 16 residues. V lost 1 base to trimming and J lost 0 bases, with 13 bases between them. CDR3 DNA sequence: TGTGCCAGCAGCTTGTTTTACGACTTGTACCAAGAGACCCAGTACTTC. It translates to CASSLFYDLYQETQYF.

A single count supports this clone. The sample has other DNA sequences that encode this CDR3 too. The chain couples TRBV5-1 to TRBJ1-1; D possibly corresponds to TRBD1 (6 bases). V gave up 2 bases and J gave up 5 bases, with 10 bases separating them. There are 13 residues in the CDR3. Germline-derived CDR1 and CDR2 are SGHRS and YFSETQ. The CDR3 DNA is TGCGCCAGCAGCTTAGGAGGGGGAACTGAAGCTTTCTTT. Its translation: CASSLGGGTEAFF. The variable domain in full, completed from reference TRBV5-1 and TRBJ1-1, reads KAGVTQTPRYLIKTRGQQVTLSCSPISGHRSVSWYQQTPGQGLQFLFEYFSETQRNKGNFPGRFSGRQFSNSRSEMNVSTLELGDSALYLCASSLGGGTEAFFGQGTRLTVV.

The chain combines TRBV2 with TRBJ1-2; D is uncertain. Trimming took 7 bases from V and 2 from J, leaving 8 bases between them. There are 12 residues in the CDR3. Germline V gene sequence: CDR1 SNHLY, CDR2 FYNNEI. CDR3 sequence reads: CASTGDNYGYTF. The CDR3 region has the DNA TGTGCCAGCACAGGTGACAACTATGGCTACACCTTC.

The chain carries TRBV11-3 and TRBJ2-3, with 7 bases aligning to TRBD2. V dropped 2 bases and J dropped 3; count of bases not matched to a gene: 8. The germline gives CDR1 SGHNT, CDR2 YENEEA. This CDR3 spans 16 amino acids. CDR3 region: CASSLSTGGGTDTQYF. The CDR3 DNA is TGTGCCAGCAGCTTATCTACGGGGGGTGGTACAGATACGCAGTATTTT.

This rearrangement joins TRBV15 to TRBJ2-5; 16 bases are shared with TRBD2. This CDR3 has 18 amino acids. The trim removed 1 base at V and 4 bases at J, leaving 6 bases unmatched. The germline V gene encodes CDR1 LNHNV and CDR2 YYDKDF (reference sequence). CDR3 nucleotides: TGTGCCACCAGCAGAGCGCCGGGACTAGCGGGGGGGAGAGAGACCCAGTACTTC. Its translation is CATSRAPGLAGGRETQYF.

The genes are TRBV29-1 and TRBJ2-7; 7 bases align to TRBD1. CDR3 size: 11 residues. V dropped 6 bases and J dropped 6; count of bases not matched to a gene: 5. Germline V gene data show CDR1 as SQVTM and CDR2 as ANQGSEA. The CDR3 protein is CSVIDRAEQYF. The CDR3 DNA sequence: TGCAGCGTCATCGACAGGGCCGAGCAGTACTTC.

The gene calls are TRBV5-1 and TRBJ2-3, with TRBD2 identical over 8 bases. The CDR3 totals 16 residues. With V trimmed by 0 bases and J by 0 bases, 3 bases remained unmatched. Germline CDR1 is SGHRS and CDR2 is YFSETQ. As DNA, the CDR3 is TGCGCCAGCAGCTTGGGTGCGGGGGGTAGCACAGATACGCAGTATTTT. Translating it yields CASSLGAGGSTDTQYF.

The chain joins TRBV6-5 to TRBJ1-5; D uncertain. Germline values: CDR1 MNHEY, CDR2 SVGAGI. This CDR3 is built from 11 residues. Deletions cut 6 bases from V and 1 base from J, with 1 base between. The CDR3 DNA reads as TGTGCCAGCAGGAGCAATCAGCCCCAGCATTTT. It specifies CASRSNQPQHF.

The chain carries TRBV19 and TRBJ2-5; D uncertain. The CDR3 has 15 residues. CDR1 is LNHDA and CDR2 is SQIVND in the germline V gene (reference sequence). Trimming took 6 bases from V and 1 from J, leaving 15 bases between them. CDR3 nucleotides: TGTGCCAGTAGGAACCTTTTACTGCCCCAAGAGACCCAGTACTTC. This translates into CASRNLLLPQETQYF.

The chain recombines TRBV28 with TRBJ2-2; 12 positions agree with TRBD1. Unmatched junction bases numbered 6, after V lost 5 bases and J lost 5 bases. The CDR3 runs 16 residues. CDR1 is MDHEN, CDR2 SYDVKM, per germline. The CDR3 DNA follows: TGTGCCAGCAGTGTTGGGACAGGGGGCTGGACCGGGGAGCTGTTTTTT. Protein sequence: CASSVGTGGWTGELFF.

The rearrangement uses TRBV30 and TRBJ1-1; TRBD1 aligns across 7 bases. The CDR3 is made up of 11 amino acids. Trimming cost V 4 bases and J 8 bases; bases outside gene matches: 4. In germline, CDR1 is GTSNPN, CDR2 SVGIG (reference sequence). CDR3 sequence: CAWMYRGEAFF. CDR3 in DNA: TGTGCCTGGATGTACAGGGGCGAAGCTTTCTTT.